Listed below are T cell receptor beta chains from one sample, sequenced in a study of T cell repertoires in cytomegalovirus infection. TCRdb reanalysed the reads using MiXCR and keeps one entry per CDR3 protein. This table holds 680,000 or so distinct CDR3 sequences, less than 40% found once. The specimen was PBMCs. The source of these receptors is a human donor in good health (CMV status not recorded). Some clones in this sample may be carry-over from other donors' samples. Each CDR3 is given with its conserved first and last residue.

TRBV7-2	TRBJ1-1	CASSLASWDEAFF
TRBV28	TRBJ2-2	CASSSGTSGSGELFF
TRBV7-6	TRBJ1-1	CASSLGPSLMNTEAFF
TRBV28	TRBJ1-1	CACSLVPRGNTEAFF
TRBV7-9	TRBJ2-3	CASRGDRDTQYF
TRBV4-1	TRBJ1-5	CASSPVFRGTASNQPQHF
TRBV5-6	TRBJ1-1	CASSPGWGGQNTEAFF
TRBV12-3/TRBV12-4	TRBJ1-2	CASSLGTASGGYTF
TRBV15	TRBJ2-5	CATSRDLAGGPETQYF
TRBV12-3/TRBV12-4	TRBJ2-5	CASSLNTGIRTETQYF
TRBV7-6	TRBJ1-1	CASSPLGEMNTEAFF
TRBV19	TRBJ2-6	CASSIEGGAGANVLTF
TRBV19	TRBJ1-1	CASRRDRSMNTEAFF
TRBV5-4	TRBJ2-4	CASSLAGGEAKNIQYF
TRBV28	TRBJ2-7	CASIKTGLYEQYF
TRBV10-3	TRBJ1-2	CAISETGNYGYTF
TRBV12-3/TRBV12-4	TRBJ1-6	CANTKGGDNSPLHF
TRBV12-3/TRBV12-4	TRBJ2-5	CASSLSGPKTQYF